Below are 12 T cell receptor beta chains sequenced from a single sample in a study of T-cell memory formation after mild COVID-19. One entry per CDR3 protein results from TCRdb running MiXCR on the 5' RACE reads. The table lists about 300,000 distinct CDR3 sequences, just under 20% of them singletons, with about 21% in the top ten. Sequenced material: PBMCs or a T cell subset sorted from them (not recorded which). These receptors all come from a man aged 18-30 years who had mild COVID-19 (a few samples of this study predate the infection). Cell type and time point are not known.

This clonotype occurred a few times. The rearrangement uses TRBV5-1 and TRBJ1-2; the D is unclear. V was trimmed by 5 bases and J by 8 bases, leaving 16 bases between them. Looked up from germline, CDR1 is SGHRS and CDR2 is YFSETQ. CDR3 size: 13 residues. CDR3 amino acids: CASSPSGEGGYTF. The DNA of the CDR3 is TGCGCCAGCAGTCCCAGTGGAGAGGGAGGCTACACCTTC.

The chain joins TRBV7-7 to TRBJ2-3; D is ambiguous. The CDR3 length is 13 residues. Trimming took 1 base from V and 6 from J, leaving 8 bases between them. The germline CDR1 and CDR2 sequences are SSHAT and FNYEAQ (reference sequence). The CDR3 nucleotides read TGTGCCAGCAGCTTAGGGCCGGTGGATACGCAGTATTTT. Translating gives CASSLGPVDTQYF.

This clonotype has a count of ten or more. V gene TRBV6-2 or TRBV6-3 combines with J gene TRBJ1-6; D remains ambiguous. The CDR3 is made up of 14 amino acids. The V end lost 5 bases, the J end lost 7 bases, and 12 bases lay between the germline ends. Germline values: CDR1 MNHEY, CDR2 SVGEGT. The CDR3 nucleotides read TGTGCCAGCAGTCCATACGAGGCCAATTCACCCCTCCACTTT. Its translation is CASSPYEANSPLHF.

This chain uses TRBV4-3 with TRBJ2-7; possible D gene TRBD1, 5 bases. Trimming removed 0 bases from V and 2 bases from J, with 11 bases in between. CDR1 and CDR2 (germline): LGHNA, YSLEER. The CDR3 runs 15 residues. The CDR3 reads CASSQDDSGTYEQYV. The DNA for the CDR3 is TGCGCCAGCAGCCAAGATGATTCAGGGACCTACGAGCAGTACGTC.

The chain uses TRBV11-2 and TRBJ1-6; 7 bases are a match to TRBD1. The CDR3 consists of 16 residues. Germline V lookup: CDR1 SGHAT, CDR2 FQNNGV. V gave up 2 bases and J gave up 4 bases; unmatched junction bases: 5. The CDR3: CASSLTTGRYNSPLHF. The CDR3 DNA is TGTGCCAGCAGCTTAACGACAGGGAGATATAATTCACCCCTCCACTTT.

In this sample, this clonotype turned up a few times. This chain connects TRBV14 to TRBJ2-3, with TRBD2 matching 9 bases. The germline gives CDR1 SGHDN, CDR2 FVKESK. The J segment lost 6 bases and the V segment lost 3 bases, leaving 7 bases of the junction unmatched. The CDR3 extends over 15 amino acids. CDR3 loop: CASSQAGGLRDTQYF. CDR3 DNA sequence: TGTGCCAGCAGCCAGGCGGGGGGGCTACGCGATACGCAGTATTTT.

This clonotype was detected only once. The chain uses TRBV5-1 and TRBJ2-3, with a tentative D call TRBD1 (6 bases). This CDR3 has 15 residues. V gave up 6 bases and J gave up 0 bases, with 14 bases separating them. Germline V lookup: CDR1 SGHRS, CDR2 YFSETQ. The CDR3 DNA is TGCGCCAGCAACCTTGGAACAGGGAGCACAGATACGCAGTATTTT. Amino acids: CASNLGTGSTDTQYF.

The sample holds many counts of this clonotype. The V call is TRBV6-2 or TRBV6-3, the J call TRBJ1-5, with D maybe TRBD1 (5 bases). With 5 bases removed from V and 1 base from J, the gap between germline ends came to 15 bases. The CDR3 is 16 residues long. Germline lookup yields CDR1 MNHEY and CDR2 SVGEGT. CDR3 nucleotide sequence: TGTGCCAGCAGTCAGATACACGGGGCGAGCAATCAGCCCCAGCATTTT. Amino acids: CASSQIHGASNQPQHF.

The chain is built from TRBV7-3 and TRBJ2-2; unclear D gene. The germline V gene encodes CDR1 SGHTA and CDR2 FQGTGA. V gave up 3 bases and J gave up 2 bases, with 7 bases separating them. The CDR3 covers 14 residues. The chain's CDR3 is CASSFALNTGELFF. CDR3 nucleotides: TGTGCCAGCAGCTTTGCCCTAAACACCGGGGAGCTGTTTTTT.

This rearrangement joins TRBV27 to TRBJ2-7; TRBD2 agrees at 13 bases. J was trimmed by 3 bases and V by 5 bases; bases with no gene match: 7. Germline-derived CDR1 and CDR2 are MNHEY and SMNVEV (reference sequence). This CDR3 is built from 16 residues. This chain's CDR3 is CASSLGLAGVDYEQYF. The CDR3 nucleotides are TGTGCCAGCAGTCTTGGACTAGCGGGGGTGGACTACGAGCAGTACTTC.

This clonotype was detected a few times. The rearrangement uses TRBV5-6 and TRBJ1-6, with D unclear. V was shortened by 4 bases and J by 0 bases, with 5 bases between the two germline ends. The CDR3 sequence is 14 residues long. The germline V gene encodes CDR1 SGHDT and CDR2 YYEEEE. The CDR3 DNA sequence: TGTGCCAGCAGCACTAGCTCCTATAATTCACCCCTCCACTTT. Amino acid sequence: CASSTSSYNSPLHF.

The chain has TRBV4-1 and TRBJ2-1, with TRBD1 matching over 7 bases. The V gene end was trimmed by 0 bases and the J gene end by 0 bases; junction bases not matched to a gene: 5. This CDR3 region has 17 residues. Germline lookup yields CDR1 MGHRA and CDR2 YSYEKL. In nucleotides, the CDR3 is TGCGCCAGCAGCCAAGAAGGGGGCAGTAGCTCCTACAATGAGCAGTTCTTC. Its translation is CASSQEGGSSSYNEQFF.